The TCR beta chain described here comes from a study of blood T cell repertoires in COVID-19. Study-level information: From the United States, Italy and Spain came samples of acute and convalescent COVID-19. The analysed material was cDNA or gDNA that came from T cells, B-cell-depleted T cells, or PBMCs.

Authors' data handling: Nucleated cell counts were estimated from reference gene primer amplification. The assay was immunoSEQ multiplex PCR, and TCRdb's table has in-frame clones only and misses some. That table furnishes V, J and clone size, whereas the DNA furnished D and trimming. The data contain 150,000 to 200,000 clones, approximately 80% of them seen just once; the ten biggest clones take up approximately 10%. Trimming cost V 3 bases and J 5 bases; bases outside gene matches: 8. The V gene's germline CDR1 is SGHNT and CDR2 YYREEE (reference sequence). The CDR3 runs to 15 residues. This sequence joins TRBV5-4 and TRBJ2-1; TRBD2 agrees at 7 bases. Material for sequencing was peripheral blood. This TCR came from a human donor in a cohort sampled during active COVID-19. The CDR3 sequence is CASSSRAGVNNEQFF. In nucleotides, the CDR3 is TGTGCCAGCAGCTCCCGGGCGGGGGTAAACAATGAGCAGTTCTTC.